This T cell receptor beta chain was obtained from a study of blood T cells in healthy people across ages. J lost 2 bases, V lost 6 bases, and 14 bases had no gene match. The CDR3 spans 17 residues. CDR1 SGHNT and CDR2 YYREEE come from the germline V gene (reference sequence). Study-level points and caveats: It was not possible, with unsorted PBMCs, to conclusively compare naive and antigen-experienced cells. Higher diversity and more naive CD4+ cells were features of long-lived donors, compared to aged donors.

Details on this clonotype: The antigen remains unidentified.

Next came a second PCR, run for about 6 to 11 cycles, which used a sample-barcoded 5' primer along with a J-beta primer mix. A single record per CDR3 protein comes from TCRdb applying MiXCR to the 5' RACE reads. The sample holds under 1,100,000 distinct CDR3 sequences, roughly a quarter seen once. These data also formed part of another study, on T cells of mothers and their children.

The receptor comes from a girl aged 2 to 10 in good health. The chain carries TRBV5-4 and TRBJ2-3; 8 bases fit TRBD2. Sequencing was performed on blood. CDR3 protein: CASNKLGSGTFTDTQYF. The CDR3, as DNA: TGTGCCAGCAACAAACTCGGTAGCGGGACCTTCACAGATACGCAGTATTTT.